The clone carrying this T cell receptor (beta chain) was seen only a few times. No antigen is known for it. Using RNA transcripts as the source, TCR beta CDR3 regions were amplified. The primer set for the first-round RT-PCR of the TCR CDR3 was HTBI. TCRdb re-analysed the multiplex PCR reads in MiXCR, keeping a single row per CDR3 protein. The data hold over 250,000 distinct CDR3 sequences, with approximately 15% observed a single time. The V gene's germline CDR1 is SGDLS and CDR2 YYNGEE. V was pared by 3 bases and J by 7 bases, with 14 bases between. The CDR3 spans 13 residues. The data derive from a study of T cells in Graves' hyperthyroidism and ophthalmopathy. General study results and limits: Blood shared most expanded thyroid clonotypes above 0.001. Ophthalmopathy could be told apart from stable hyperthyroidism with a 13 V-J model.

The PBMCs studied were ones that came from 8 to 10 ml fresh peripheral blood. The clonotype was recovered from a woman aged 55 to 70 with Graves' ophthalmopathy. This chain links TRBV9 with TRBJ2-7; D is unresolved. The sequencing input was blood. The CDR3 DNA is TGTGCCAGCAGCGCCACATGGGTGGGGGAGCAGTACTTC. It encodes CASSATWVGEQYF.